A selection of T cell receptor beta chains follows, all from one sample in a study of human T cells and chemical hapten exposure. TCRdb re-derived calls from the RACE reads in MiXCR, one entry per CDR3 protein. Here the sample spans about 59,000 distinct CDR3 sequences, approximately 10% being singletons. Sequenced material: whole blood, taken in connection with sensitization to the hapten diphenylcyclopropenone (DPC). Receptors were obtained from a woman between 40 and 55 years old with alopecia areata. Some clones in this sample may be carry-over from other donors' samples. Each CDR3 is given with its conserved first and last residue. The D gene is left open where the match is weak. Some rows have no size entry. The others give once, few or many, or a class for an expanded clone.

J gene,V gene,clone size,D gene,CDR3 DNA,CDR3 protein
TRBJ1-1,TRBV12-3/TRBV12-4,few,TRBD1,TGTGCCAGCACCGGGACAGGGCGGGCGAACACTGAAGCTTTCTTT,CASTGTGRANTEAFF
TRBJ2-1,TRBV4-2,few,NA,TGTGCCAGCAGCCCTATTGAGGCTGGGAATGAGCAGTTCTTC,CASSPIEAGNEQFF
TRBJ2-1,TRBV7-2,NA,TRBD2,TGTGCCAGCAGCTTACTGGAGACTAGCGGGAGGGGTGAGCAGTTCTTC,CASSLLETSGRGEQFF
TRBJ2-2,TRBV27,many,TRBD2,TGTGCCAGCACTCCCCGGGAGGGACTGAACACCGGGGAGCTGTTTTTT,CASTPREGLNTGELFF
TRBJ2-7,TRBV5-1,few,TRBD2,TGCGCCAGCAGCTTGAGCCTAGCGGCCTACGAGCAGTACTTC,CASSLSLAAYEQYF
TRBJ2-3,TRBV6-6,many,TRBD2,TGTGCCAGCAGTTACTCGAAAGTCCTGGGACTAGCGGGGGGTCCCACAGATACGCAGTATTTT,CASSYSKVLGLAGGPTDTQYF
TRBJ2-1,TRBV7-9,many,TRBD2,TGTGCCAGCAGCCCCAGGCTAGCGGGAGTCTATAATGAGCAGTTCTTC,CASSPRLAGVYNEQFF
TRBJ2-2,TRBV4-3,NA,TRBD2,TGCGCCAGCAGCCAAGATTTAGGCGGGGGGAGCGGGGAGCTGTTTTTT,CASSQDLGGGSGELFF
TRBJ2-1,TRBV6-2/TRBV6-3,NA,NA,TGTGCCAGCAGTGGTCGGGGGACGGGGGCCCTACCCAATGAGCAGTTCTTC,CASSGRGTGALPNEQFF
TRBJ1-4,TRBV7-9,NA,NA,TGTGCCAGCCAAGGGGCGGGAGAAAAACTGTTTTTT,CASQGAGEKLFF
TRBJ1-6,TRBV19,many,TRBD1,TGTGCCAGTAGTATGGGGACAGGAGATTCACCCCTCCACTTT,CASSMGTGDSPLHF
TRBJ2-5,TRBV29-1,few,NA,TGCAGCGTTGGAGGACGGACCGGTCAAGAGACCCAGTACTTC,CSVGGRTGQETQYF
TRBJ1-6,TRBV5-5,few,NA,TGTGCCAGCAACCCCCGACAGGATGAAAATTCACCCCTCCACTTT,CASNPRQDENSPLHF
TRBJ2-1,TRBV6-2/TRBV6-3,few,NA,TGTGCCAGCAGCAAGGGGGTTACCTACAATGAGCAGTTCTTC,CASSKGVTYNEQFF
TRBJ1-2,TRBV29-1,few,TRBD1,TGCAGCGTTGAAGCCTCCGCGGGACAGACCTTC,CSVEASAGQTF
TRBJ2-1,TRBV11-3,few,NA,TGTGCCAGCAGCTCCGCCCAAGGGTCGGGCAATGAGCAGTTCTTC,CASSSAQGSGNEQFF
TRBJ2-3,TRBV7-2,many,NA,TGTGCCAGCAGCTTGGACTACTTGGGGCCGCAACTCACAGATACGCAGTATTTT,CASSLDYLGPQLTDTQYF
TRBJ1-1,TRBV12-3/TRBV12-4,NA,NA,TGTGCCAGCAGGTTCCTACAGGGTCGAACTGAAGCTTTCTTT,CASRFLQGRTEAFF
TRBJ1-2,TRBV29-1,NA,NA,TGCAGCGTTGAATTGGTTCCTAACTATGGCTACACCTTC,CSVELVPNYGYTF
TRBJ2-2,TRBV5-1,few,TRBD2,TGCGCCAGCAGCTTAAGACTAGCGGGAGGTTCGAACACCGGGGAGCTGTTTTTT,CASSLRLAGGSNTGELFF
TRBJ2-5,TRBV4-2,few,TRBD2,TGTGCCAGCAGCCAAGGAGCTAGCGGGGTACAAGAGACCCAGTACTTC,CASSQGASGVQETQYF
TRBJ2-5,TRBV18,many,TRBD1,TGTGCCAGCTCACCAGATCGGACAGGCCTCGCGACGGGGACCCAGTACTTC,CASSPDRTGLATGTQYF
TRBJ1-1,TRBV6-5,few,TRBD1,TGTGCCAGCAGTTACCTGACAGGGAGGAGGACTGAAGCTTTCTTT,CASSYLTGRRTEAFF
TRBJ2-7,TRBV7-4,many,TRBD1,TGTGCCAGCAGCTCAACCCCCGGGACAGCCTTATACGAGCAGTACTTC,CASSSTPGTALYEQYF
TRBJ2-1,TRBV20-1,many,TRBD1,TGCAGTGCTAGAGATAACAGGGGTTCGAATGAGCAGTTCTTC,CSARDNRGSNEQFF
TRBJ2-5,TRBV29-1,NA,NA,TGCAGCGTTGAAGGGGCTACTCGAGAGACCCAGTACTTC,CSVEGATRETQYF
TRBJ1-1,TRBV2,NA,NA,TGTGCCAGCGGCCCCTGGGCTTTCTTT,CASGPWAFF
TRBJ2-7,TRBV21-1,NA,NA,TGTGCCAGTCCCCTCTGCGTGACCCCTTCCTGCGAGCAGTACTTC,CASPLCVTPSCEQYF
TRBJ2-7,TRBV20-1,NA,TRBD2,TGCAGTGCTAGAGATGCGGGGGACCTCTACGAGCAGTACTTC,CSARDAGDLYEQYF
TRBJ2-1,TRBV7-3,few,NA,TGTGCCAGCAGCCGAAAGGGTAATGAGCAGTTCTTC,CASSRKGNEQFF
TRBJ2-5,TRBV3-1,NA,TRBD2,TGTGCCAGCAGCCAGACTAGCGGGGAGACCCAGTACTTC,CASSQTSGETQYF
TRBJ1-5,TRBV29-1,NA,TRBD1,TGCAGCGTGGGACAGAGCAATCAGCCCCAGCATTTT,CSVGQSNQPQHF
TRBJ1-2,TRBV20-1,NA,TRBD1,TGCAGTGCTAGACCCGGACAGGGAGGTGGCTACACCTTC,CSARPGQGGGYTF
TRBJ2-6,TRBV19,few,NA,TGTGCCAGTAGTATATTGGGACTGGAATCTGGGGCCAACGTCCTGACTTTC,CASSILGLESGANVLTF
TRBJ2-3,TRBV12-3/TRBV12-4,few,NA,TGTGCCACCAGTTTTGGGGGACTCAACACAGATACGCAGTATTTT,CATSFGGLNTDTQYF
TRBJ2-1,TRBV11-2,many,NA,TGTGCCAGCAGCTTAGATCGGTGGGGTAGCTCCTACAATGAGCAGTTCTTC,CASSLDRWGSSYNEQFF
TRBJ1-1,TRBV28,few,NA,TGTGCCAGCAGTTTCAGCGGGAGGGGTTGGGGGAACACTGAAGCTTTCTTT,CASSFSGRGWGNTEAFF